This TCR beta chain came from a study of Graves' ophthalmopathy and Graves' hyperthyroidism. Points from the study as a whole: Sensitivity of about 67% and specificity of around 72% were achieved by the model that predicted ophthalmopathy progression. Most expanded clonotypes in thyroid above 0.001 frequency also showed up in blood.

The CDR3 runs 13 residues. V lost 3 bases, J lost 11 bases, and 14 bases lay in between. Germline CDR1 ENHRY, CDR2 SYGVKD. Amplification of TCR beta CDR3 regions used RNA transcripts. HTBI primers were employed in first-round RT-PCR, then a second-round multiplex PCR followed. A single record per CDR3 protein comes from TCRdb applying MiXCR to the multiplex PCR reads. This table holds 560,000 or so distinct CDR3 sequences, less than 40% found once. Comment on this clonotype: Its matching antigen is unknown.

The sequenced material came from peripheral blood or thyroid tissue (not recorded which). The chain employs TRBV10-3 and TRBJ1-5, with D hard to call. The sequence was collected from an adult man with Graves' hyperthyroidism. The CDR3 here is CAISELGQETQHF. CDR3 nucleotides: TGTGCCATCAGTGAACTAGGGCAAGAGACCCAGCATTTT.